This is a list of T cell receptor beta chains from one sample in a study of beta chain features in type 1 diabetes. Only in-frame clones appear in the TCRdb table, and some are missing; sequencing was by immunoSEQ multiplex PCR. The table lists under 250,000 clones, over 11% of them singletons. The sequencing sample was made of naive CD4+ T cells from blood. All receptors derive from a man in his thirties or forties with type 1 diabetes. The CDR3 runs from the conserved cysteine through the conserved F or W. A D gene is named only where the DNA matches it firmly. Expanded clones are given a class, and other clones once, few, many or no size at all.

j_gene,d_gene,v_gene,abundance,CDR3nt,CDR3aa
TRBJ1-4,.,TRBV30,.,TGTGCCTGGGCTCAGGCAGTTAATGAAAAACTGTTTTTT,CAWAQAVNEKLFF
TRBJ2-1,.,TRBV10-3,few,TGTGCCATCAGTGGTTCGGGTGTAGCTTACAATGAGCAGTTCTTC,CAISGSGVAYNEQFF
TRBJ1-1,.,TRBV5-1,.,TGCGCCAGCAGCTTGATCAGGGGAACTGAAGCTTTCTTT,CASSLIRGTEAFF
TRBJ2-1,TRBD1,TRBV4-1,.,TGCGCCAGCAGCCCAACGGACAGGGCGAGGAATGAGCAGTTCTTC,CASSPTDRARNEQFF
TRBJ2-3,TRBD2,TRBV10-3,few,TGTGCCATCAGTGAGTCCCGAGCGGGAGGGCCTAGCACAGATACGCAGTATTTT,CAISESRAGGPSTDTQYF
TRBJ2-7,TRBD1,TRBV7-2,few,TGTGCCAGCAGCGTCCCCCCAGGACAGGGGGGATCCTACGAGCAGTACTTC,CASSVPPGQGGSYEQYF
TRBJ2-3,TRBD2,TRBV11-3,few,TGTGCCAGCAGCTTAGGCGGGGGGGACACAGATACGCAGTATTTT,CASSLGGGDTDTQYF
TRBJ1-2,.,TRBV7-8,few,TGTGCCAGCAGCTTAAGTGCGGTCCGCCATGACTACACCTTC,CASSLSAVRHDYTF
TRBJ2-7,.,TRBV27,.,TGTGCCAGCGGCAAGGGACAATGGCCATCCTACGAGCAGTACTTC,CASGKGQWPSYEQYF
TRBJ2-3,TRBD2,TRBV5-4,few,TGTGCCAGCAGCTCCTTCGGACTAGCGGGGGCCGGGTGGTGG,CASSSFGLAGAGWW
TRBJ2-1,TRBD1,TRBV6-5,.,TGTGCCAGCAGTTATCACAGGACAGGGGGATACAATGAGCAGTTCTTC,CASSYHRTGGYNEQFF
TRBJ2-5,.,TRBV9,.,TGTGCCAGCAGCGTAGGACTCGGTGGGACCCAGTACTTC,CASSVGLGGTQYF
TRBJ2-1,TRBD2,TRBV5-4,few,TGTGCCAGCAGCCATGGGACTAGCGGAGATTACAATGAGCAGTTCTTC,CASSHGTSGDYNEQFF
TRBJ2-3,.,TRBV18,.,TGTGCCAGCTCACCACTCGTCTTTAGCACAGATACGCAGTATTTT,CASSPLVFSTDTQYF
TRBJ2-3,TRBD2,TRBV5-4,.,TGTGCCAGCAGTTGGCGGGAGCCCACAGATACGCAGTATTTT,CASSWREPTDTQYF
TRBJ2-7,.,TRBV29-1,.,TGCAGCGTTAGAGACAGTTCCTACGAGCAGTACTTC,CSVRDSSYEQYF
TRBJ2-1,.,TRBV29-1,few,TGCAGCGTTGGTGGTACGGGGAGCTCCTACAATGAGCAGTTCTTC,CSVGGTGSSYNEQFF
TRBJ2-5,TRBD2,TRBV5-4,.,TGTGCCAGCAGCCCAAGCGGGGGAACTTCTAACCCTCAGTACTTC,CASSPSGGTSNPQYF
TRBJ2-2,.,TRBV18,.,TGTGCCAGCTCACCCCCCGCCCCTTTGAGGACCGGGGAGCTGTTTTTT,CASSPPAPLRTGELFF
TRBJ1-5,TRBD1,TRBV5-1,few,TGCGCCAGCAGACCGACAGGGATGAATCAGCCCCAGCATTTT,CASRPTGMNQPQHF
TRBJ2-1,TRBD1,TRBV6-6,few,TGTGCCAGCAGTTACGGGACAGCTGCCTACAATGAGCAGTTCTTC,CASSYGTAAYNEQFF
TRBJ2-5,TRBD2,TRBV5-1,.,TGCGCCAGCAGCTTGAGACTACGGGGGGAACCGGAGACCCAGTACTTC,CASSLRLRGEPETQYF
TRBJ1-2,.,TRBV15,.,TGTGCCACCAGCCCCGGAACAGGGTCCTATGGCTACACCTTC,CATSPGTGSYGYTF
TRBJ2-1,TRBD2,TRBV7-2,.,TGTGCCAGCAGCTTGACTAGCGGGGGGTATGAGCAGTTCTTC,CASSLTSGGYEQFF
TRBJ2-7,TRBD1,TRBV4-2,.,TGTGCCAGCAGCCAAGCCAGGACAGGGGTCTACGAGCAGTACTTC,CASSQARTGVYEQYF
TRBJ2-1,TRBD2,TRBV11-2,few,TGTGCCAGCAGCCCCCCAATAGCGGGAGCCACCAATGAGCAGTTCTTC,CASSPPIAGATNEQFF
TRBJ1-4,.,TRBV6-1,few,TGTGCCAGCAGGGAACGTTATGAAAAACTGTTTTTT,CASRERYEKLFF
TRBJ1-5,.,TRBV18,.,TGTGCCAGCTCACCAGTATCGGGGGTGTGGAGCAATCAGCCCCAGCATTTT,CASSPVSGVWSNQPQHF
TRBJ1-2,TRBD1,TRBV7-2,.,TGTGCCAGCAGCGAGGACAGGGGGTACTATGGCTACACCTTC,CASSEDRGYYGYTF
TRBJ2-7,.,TRBV2,.,TGTGCCAGCAGTGAGGGGTTTGCGGGCGACGAGCAGTACTTC,CASSEGFAGDEQYF
TRBJ1-1,.,TRBV30,many,TGTGCCTGGAGTAGCGGGGGCCCTGAAGCTTTCTTT,CAWSSGGPEAFF
TRBJ1-2,.,TRBV29-1,.,TGCAGCGTTGCCATCGTGGAGCCCTATGGCTACACCTTC,CSVAIVEPYGYTF
TRBJ2-7,TRBD2,TRBV6-5,few,TGTGCCAGCAGCTCGGGGGGAGTATCCTACGAGCAGTACTTC,CASSSGGVSYEQYF
TRBJ2-3,TRBD2,TRBV5-1,.,TGCGCCAGCAGCCCCGGTGATAGCGGGGGCACAGATACGCAGTATTTT,CASSPGDSGGTDTQYF
TRBJ2-7,TRBD1,TRBV7-9,few,TGTGCCAGCAGCTTAGGAACAGGGGGAATGGGGGAGCAGTACTTC,CASSLGTGGMGEQYF
TRBJ1-2,TRBD1,TRBV7-9,few,TGTGCCAGCAGCCAAACGGGACAGGGATACTATGGCTACACCTTC,CASSQTGQGYYGYTF